The rows below give T cell receptor beta chains drawn from one sample of a study of blood T cell repertoires in COVID-19. The method was immunoSEQ multiplex PCR; TCRdb's version includes in-frame clones alone and lacks a portion of them. This repertoire shows fewer than 85,000 clones, about 90% found once; its top ten account for roughly 6.2%. Sequencing was done on a sample of peripheral blood. These receptors originate from a man between 50 and 59 years old with active COVID-19. Each CDR3 is given with its conserved first and last residue. D genes are given only for firm matches. The size of a clone is reported for some rows only, either as once, few or many, or as a class for expanded clones.

>TRBV28|.|.|11|TRBJ1-4
CASRANEKLFF
TGTGCCAGCAGGGCCAATGAAAAACTGTTTTTT
>TRBV15|.|.|15|TRBJ1-4
CATFLFPGDNEKLFF
TGTGCCACCTTCCTTTTTCCAGGGGATAATGAAAAACTGTTTTTT
>TRBV10-3|.|TRBD1|12|TRBJ1-4
CATRTGNEKLFF
TGTGCCACCAGGACAGGGAACGAAAAACTGTTTTTT
>TRBV9|.|TRBD2|16|TRBJ2-7
CASSVKASGNSYEQYF
TGTGCCAGCAGCGTAAAGGCTAGCGGGAACTCCTACGAGCAGTACTTC
>TRBV11-2|.|.|13|TRBJ1-4
CASSLRGAEKLFF
TGTGCCAGCAGCTTAAGGGGTGCTGAAAAACTGTTTTTT
>TRBV6-6|.|TRBD1|14|TRBJ2-4
CASSYSSGGNIQYF
TGTGCCAGCAGTTACTCGTCAGGGGGCAACATTCAGTACTTC
>TRBV11-2|.|.|13|TRBJ2-7
CASSLERNYEQYF
TGTGCCAGCAGCTTGGAGCGGAACTACGAGCAGTACTTC
>TRBV28|.|.|14|TRBJ2-2
CASSLKQGRRELFF
TGTGCCAGCAGTTTAAAACAGGGCCGTCGGGAGCTGTTTTTT
>TRBV6-6|.|.|13|TRBJ2-3
CATHQAGTDTQYF
TGTGCCACCCACCAGGCAGGCACAGATACGCAGTATTTT
>TRBV7-3|.|TRBD1|15|TRBJ2-3
CASSTSTGGTDTQYF
TGTGCCAGCAGCACTTCAACAGGGGGCACAGATACGCAGTATTTT
>TRBV4-3|.|TRBD2|18|TRBJ2-1
CASSQAGHLAGGPHEQFF
TGCGCCAGCAGCCAAGCAGGCCACCTAGCGGGAGGGCCCCATGAGCAGTTCTTC
>TRBV25-1|.|.|14|TRBJ1-2
CASSEGARAYGYTF
TGTGCCAGCAGTGAGGGTGCCAGGGCATATGGCTACACCTTC
>TRBV7-7|.|.|13|TRBJ1-1
CASSRDSNTEAFF
TGTGCCAGCAGCCGCGACTCTAACACTGAAGCTTTCTTT
>TRBV28|.|TRBD1|14|TRBJ1-3
CASSVQGIGNTIYF
TGTGCCAGCAGTGTACAGGGGATTGGAAACACCATATATTTT
>TRBV27|.|TRBD2|16|TRBJ2-5
CASSLFSGRAQETQYF
TGTGCCAGCAGTTTATTTAGCGGGAGGGCCCAAGAGACCCAGTACTTC
>TRBV7-9|.|.|14|TRBJ1-2
CASSIQGGHYGYTF
TGTGCCAGCAGCATACAGGGTGGCCACTATGGCTACACCTTC
>TRBV5-1|.|TRBD1|15|TRBJ2-7
CASSETGTGVGEQYF
TGCGCCAGCAGCGAGACCGGGACAGGGGTCGGCGAGCAGTACTTC
>TRBV15|.|.|13|TRBJ2-5
CATSMEGAETQYF
TGTGCCACCAGCATGGAGGGAGCAGAGACCCAGTACTTC
>TRBV5-1|.|TRBD2|16|TRBJ2-1
CASSLGSSGGHDEQFF
TGCGCCAGCAGCTTGGGGAGTAGCGGGGGGCACGATGAGCAGTTCTTC
>TRBV5-1|.|.|15|TRBJ2-2
CASSWRSDNTGELFF
TGCGCCAGCAGTTGGCGGTCCGACAACACCGGGGAGCTGTTTTTT
>TRBV5-1|.|TRBD1|16|TRBJ1-3
CASSKGQGVSGNTIYF
TGCGCCAGCAGCAAGGGACAGGGAGTCTCTGGAAACACCATATATTTT
>TRBV30|.|.|12|TRBJ2-7
CAWIGQTYEQYF
TGTGCCTGGATTGGGCAGACCTACGAGCAGTACTTC
>TRBV7-9|.|TRBD2|16|TRBJ2-3
CASSHPAGVGTDTQYF
TGTGCCAGCAGCCACCCCGCGGGAGTCGGCACAGATACGCAGTATTTT
>TRBV5-3|.|.|16|TRBJ1-5
CARSGRRLSWNQPQHF
TGTGCCAGAAGCGGAAGACGACTGTCCTGGAATCAGCCCCAGCATTTT
>TRBV29-1|.|TRBD2|18|TRBJ2-1
CSVEKTSGGPYLSNEQFF
TGCAGCGTTGAAAAAACTAGCGGGGGGCCTTACCTGAGTAATGAGCAGTTCTTC
>TRBV5-5|.|.|14|TRBJ1-1
CASSLVQANTEAFF
TGTGCCAGCAGCTTGGTTCAGGCGAACACTGAAGCTTTCTTT
>TRBV20-1|.|.|13|TRBJ2-3
CSASRRVPDTQYF
TGCAGTGCTAGTAGGAGGGTTCCAGATACGCAGTATTTT
>TRBV6-6|.|TRBD1|14|TRBJ1-4
CASRDRGLQEKLFF
TGTGCCAGCAGAGACAGGGGGCTACAGGAAAAACTGTTTTTT
>TRBV7-2|few|.|18|TRBJ2-1
CASSRAPYRGRGGNEQFF
TGTGCCAGCAGCCGGGCCCCCTACAGGGGGCGCGGGGGGAATGAGCAGTTCTTC
>TRBV19|once|TRBD2|16|TRBJ2-1
CASSISLAASYNEQFF
TGTGCCAGTAGTATCTCACTAGCGGCCTCCTACAATGAGCAGTTCTTC
>TRBV9|.|.|14|TRBJ1-2
CASSARGGAYGYTF
TGTGCCAGCAGCGCCCGAGGGGGTGCCTATGGCTACACCTTC
>TRBV6-5|.|TRBD1|15|TRBJ1-1
CASSYSTGVIAEAFF
TGTGCCAGCAGTTACTCCACAGGGGTTATCGCTGAAGCTTTCTTT
>TRBV30|.|TRBD1|13|TRBJ1-2
CAWSETGDYGYTF
TGTGCCTGGAGTGAGACAGGGGACTATGGCTACACCTTC
>TRBV24-1|.|.|13|TRBJ2-1
CATSAGGRNEQFF
TGTGCCACCAGCGCCGGGGGACGCAATGAGCAGTTCTTC
>TRBV27|.|TRBD1|15|TRBJ2-7
CASSTTEGGHYEQYF
TGTGCCAGCAGTACCACCGAAGGGGGCCACTACGAGCAGTACTTC
>TRBV7-3|.|.|15|TRBJ2-1
CASSLGTPGVVEQFF
TGTGCCAGCAGCTTGGGGACCCCGGGGGTGGTAGAGCAGTTCTTC
>TRBV2|.|.|14|TRBJ1-1
CASSDFRVNTEAFF
TGTGCCAGCAGTGATTTCAGGGTCAACACTGAAGCTTTCTTT
>TRBV30|.|.|12|TRBJ1-6
CAWSWSSGDLHF
TGTGCCTGGAGTTGGAGTTCAGGGGACCTCCACTTT
>TRBV15|.|.|13|TRBJ2-7
CATSRAFGGEQYF
TGTGCCACCAGCAGAGCGTTCGGGGGAGAGCAGTACTTC
>TRBV5-4|.|TRBD1|13|TRBJ1-2
CASSVPGQDGYTF
TGTGCCAGCAGCGTCCCGGGACAGGATGGCTACACCTTC
>TRBV6-2/TRBV6-3|few|.|15|TRBJ2-7
CASSYSGLGPYEQYF
TGTGCCAGCAGTTACTCCGGACTGGGCCCCTACGAGCAGTACTTC
>TRBV4-3|.|TRBD1|15|TRBJ2-7
CASSQERTGPYEQYF
TGCGCCAGCAGCCAAGAACGGACAGGGCCCTACGAGCAGTACTTC
>TRBV20-1|few|.|11|TRBJ1-1
CSARDRSEAFF
TGCAGTGCTAGAGACAGATCAGAAGCTTTCTTT
>TRBV28|once|.|16|TRBJ1-1
CASSFSRQNMNTEAFF
TGTGCCAGCAGTTTTTCGCGGCAGAACATGAACACTGAAGCTTTCTTT
>TRBV11-2|.|.|13|TRBJ1-5
CASSFFPDQPQHF
TGTGCCAGCAGCTTTTTCCCCGATCAGCCCCAGCATTTT
>TRBV28|.|TRBD1|16|TRBJ2-1
CASSLFSGGSYNEQFF
TGTGCCAGCAGTTTATTCTCAGGGGGCTCCTACAATGAGCAGTTCTTC
>TRBV11-3|.|TRBD2|15|TRBJ2-1
CASSQSGTSWTEQFF
TGTGCCAGCAGCCAATCCGGGACTAGCTGGACGGAGCAGTTCTTC
>TRBV5-4|.|TRBD1|16|TRBJ1-2
CASSVGRGPPNYGYTF
TGTGCCAGCAGCGTCGGTAGGGGGCCCCCTAACTATGGCTACACCTTC
>TRBV27|.|TRBD1|16|TRBJ2-4
CASSRIGGDVKNIQYF
TGTGCCAGCAGTCGAATAGGGGGCGACGTTAAAAACATTCAGTACTTC
>TRBV9|few|.|16|TRBJ2-6
CASSVSTGSGANVLTF
TGTGCCAGCAGCGTGAGCACAGGCTCTGGGGCCAACGTCCTGACTTTC
>TRBV5-1|.|TRBD1|15|TRBJ1-1
CASSLALQGATEAFF
TGCGCCAGCAGCTTGGCGCTACAGGGGGCCACTGAAGCTTTCTTT
>TRBV6-5|.|.|14|TRBJ2-1
CASINKARNNEQFF
TGTGCCAGCATCAACAAGGCCAGGAACAATGAGCAGTTCTTC
>TRBV9|.|.|18|TRBJ2-2
CASSLNRVPGHNTGELFF
TGTGCCAGCAGCCTGAACCGGGTGCCGGGACACAACACCGGGGAGCTGTTTTTT
>TRBV18|.|TRBD1|15|TRBJ2-2
CASSPNRGHTGELFF
TGTGCCAGCTCACCAAACAGGGGGCACACCGGGGAGCTGTTTTTT
>TRBV7-7|once|TRBD2|14|TRBJ2-2
CASSQSGRGGELFF
TGTGCCAGCAGCCAGAGCGGGAGAGGCGGGGAGCTGTTTTTT
>TRBV5-4|.|.|15|TRBJ1-4
CASSLGGRSNEKLFF
TGTGCCAGCAGCTTGGGGGGGCGGTCTAATGAAAAACTGTTTTTT
>TRBV19|.|.|16|TRBJ2-1
CASSIDGGGVYNEQFF
TGTGCCAGTAGTATAGATGGAGGCGGGGTATACAATGAGCAGTTCTTC
>TRBV9|.|TRBD1|14|TRBJ1-4
CASSPQDRDEKLFF
TGTGCCAGCAGCCCGCAGGACAGGGACGAAAAACTGTTTTTT
>TRBV24-1|.|.|18|TRBJ2-5
CATSDFISSGRLQETQYF
TGTGCCACCAGTGATTTTATATCGTCGGGGAGACTCCAAGAGACCCAGTACTTC
>TRBV30|.|TRBD1|16|TRBJ1-2
CAWSVEGQGASPGYTF
TGTGCCTGGAGTGTAGAGGGGCAGGGGGCCTCCCCGGGCTACACCTTC